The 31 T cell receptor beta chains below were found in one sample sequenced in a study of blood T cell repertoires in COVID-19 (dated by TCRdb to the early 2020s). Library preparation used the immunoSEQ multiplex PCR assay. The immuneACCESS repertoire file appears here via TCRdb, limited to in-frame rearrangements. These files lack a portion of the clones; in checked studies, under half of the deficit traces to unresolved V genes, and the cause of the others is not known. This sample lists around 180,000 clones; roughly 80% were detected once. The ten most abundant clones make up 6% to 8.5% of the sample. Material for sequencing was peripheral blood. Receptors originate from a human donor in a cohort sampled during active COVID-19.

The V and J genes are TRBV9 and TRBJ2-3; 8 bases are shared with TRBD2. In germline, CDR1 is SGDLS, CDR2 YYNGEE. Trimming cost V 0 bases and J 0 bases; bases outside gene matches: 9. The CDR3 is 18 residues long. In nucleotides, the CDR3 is TGTGCCAGCAGCGTAGGAGCGGGGGCACCATATAGCACAGATACGCAGTATTTT. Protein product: CASSVGAGAPYSTDTQYF.

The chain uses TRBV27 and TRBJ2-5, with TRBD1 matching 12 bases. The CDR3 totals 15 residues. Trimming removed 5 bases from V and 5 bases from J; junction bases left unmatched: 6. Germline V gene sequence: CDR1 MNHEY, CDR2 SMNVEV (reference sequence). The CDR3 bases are TGTGCCAGCAGTGCCGGGACAGGGGGCTTGGAGACCCAGTACTTC. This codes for CASSAGTGGLETQYF.

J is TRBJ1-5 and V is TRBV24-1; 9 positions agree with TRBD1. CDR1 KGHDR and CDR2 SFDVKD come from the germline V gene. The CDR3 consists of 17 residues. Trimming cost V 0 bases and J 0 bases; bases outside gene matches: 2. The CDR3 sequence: CATSDLRDRDSNQPQHF. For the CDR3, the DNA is TGTGCCACCAGTGATTTGCGGGACAGGGATAGCAATCAGCCCCAGCATTTT.

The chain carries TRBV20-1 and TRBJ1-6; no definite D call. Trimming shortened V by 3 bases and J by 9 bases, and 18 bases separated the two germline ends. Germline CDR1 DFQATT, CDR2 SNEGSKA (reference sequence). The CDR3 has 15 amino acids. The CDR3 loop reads CSASEHSLSSSPLHF. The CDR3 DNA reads TGCAGTGCTAGTGAACACAGTTTATCAAGTTCACCCCTCCACTTT.

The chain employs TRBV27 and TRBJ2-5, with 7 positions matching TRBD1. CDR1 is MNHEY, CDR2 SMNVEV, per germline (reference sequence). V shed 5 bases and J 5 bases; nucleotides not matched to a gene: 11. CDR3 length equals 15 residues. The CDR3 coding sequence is TGTGCCAGCAGTCCCTCAGGGGGTCTGGGGGAGACCCAGTACTTC. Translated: CASSPSGGLGETQYF.

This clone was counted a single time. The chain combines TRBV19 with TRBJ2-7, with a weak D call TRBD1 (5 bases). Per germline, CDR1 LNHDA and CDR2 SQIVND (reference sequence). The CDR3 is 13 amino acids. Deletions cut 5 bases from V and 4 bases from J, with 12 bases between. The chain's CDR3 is CASSPGHQYEQYF. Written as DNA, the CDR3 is TGTGCCAGTAGTCCAGGACACCAATACGAGCAGTACTTC.

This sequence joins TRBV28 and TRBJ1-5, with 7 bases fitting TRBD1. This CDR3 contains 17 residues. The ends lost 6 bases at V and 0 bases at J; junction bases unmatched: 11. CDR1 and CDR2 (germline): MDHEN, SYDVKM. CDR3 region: CASSLDRALYSNQPQHF. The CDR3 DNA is TGTGCCAGCAGCTTAGACAGGGCCTTGTATAGCAATCAGCCCCAGCATTTT. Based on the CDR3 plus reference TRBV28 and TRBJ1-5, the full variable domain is DVKVTQSSRYLVKRTGEKVFLECVQDMDHENMFWYRQDPGLGLRLIYFSYDVKMKEKGDIPEGYSVSREKKERFSLILESASTNQTSMYLCASSLDRALYSNQPQHFGDGTRLSIL.

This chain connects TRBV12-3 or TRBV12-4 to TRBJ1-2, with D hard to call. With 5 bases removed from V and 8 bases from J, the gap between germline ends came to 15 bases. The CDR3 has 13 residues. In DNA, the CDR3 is TGTGCCAGCAGTCCCTCGACTGCTCCAGGCTACACCTTC. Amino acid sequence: CASSPSTAPGYTF.

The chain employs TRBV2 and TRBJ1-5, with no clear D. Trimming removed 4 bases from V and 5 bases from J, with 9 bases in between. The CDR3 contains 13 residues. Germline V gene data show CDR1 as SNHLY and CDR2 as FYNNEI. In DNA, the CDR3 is TGTGCCAGCAGTGCTCACGGGTATCAGCCCCAGCATTTT. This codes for CASSAHGYQPQHF.

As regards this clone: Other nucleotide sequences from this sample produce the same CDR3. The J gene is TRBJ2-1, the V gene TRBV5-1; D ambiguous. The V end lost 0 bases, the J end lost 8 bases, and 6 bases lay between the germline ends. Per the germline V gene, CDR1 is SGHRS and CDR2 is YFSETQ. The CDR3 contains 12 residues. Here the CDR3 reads CASSLGGDEQFF. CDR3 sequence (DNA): TGCGCCAGCAGCTTGGGAGGAGATGAGCAGTTCTTC.

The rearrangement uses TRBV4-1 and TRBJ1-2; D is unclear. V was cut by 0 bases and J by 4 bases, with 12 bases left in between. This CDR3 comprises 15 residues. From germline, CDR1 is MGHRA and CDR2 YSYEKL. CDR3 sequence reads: CASSQDTVGIYGYTF. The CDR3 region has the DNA TGCGCCAGCAGCCAAGATACGGTCGGGATCTATGGCTACACCTTC.

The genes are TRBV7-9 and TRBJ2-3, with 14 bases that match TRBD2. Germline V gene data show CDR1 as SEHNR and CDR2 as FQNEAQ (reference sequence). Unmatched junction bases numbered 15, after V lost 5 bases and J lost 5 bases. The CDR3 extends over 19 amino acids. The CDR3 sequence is CASSKGSGTSGGVGDTQYF. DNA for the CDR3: TGTGCCAGCAGCAAAGGGTCCGGGACTAGCGGGGGCGTGGGAGATACGCAGTATTTT.

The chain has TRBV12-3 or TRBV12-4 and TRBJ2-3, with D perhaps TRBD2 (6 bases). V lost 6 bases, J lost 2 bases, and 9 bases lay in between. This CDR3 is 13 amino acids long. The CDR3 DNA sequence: TGTGCCAGCAGGGAGGGGAACACAGATACGCAGTATTTT. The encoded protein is CASREGNTDTQYF.

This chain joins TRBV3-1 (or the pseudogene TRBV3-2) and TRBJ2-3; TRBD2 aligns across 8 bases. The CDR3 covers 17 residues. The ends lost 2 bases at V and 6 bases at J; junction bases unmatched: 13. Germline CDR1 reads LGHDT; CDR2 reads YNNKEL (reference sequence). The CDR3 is CASSQIRGGFYVDTQYF. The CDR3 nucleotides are TGTGCCAGCAGCCAAATACGCGGGGGGTTCTATGTGGATACGCAGTATTTT.

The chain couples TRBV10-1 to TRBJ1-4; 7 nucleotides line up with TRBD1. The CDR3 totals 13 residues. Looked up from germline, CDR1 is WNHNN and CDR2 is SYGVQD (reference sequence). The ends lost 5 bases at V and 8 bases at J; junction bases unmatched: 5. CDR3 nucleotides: TGCGCCAGCAGTCCCGGGACAGACGAAAAACTGTTTTTT. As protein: CASSPGTDEKLFF.

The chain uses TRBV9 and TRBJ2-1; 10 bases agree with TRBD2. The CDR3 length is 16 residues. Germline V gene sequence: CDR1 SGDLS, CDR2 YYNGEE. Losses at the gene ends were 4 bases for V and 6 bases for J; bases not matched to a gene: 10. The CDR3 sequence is CASSQIGSGGANEQFF. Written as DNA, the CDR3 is TGTGCCAGCAGCCAGATTGGGAGCGGGGGGGCCAATGAGCAGTTCTTC.

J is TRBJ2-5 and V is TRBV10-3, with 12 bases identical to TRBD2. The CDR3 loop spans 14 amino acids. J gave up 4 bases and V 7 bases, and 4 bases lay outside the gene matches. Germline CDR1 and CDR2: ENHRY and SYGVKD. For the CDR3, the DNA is TGTGCCATCAATACGGGACTAGCGGGAGAGACCCAGTACTTC. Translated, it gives CAINTGLAGETQYF.

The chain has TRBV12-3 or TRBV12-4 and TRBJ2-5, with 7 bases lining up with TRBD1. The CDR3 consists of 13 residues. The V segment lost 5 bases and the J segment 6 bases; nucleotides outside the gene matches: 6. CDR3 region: CASSLDRVQTQYF. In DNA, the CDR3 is TGTGCCAGCAGTCTCGACAGGGTACAGACCCAGTACTTC.

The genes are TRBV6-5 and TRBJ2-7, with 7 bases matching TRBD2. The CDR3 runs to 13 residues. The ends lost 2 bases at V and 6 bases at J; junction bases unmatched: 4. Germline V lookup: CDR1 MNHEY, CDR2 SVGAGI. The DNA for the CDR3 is TGTGCCAGCAGTTACCGGGACTACTCCGAGCAGTACTTC. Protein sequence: CASSYRDYSEQYF.

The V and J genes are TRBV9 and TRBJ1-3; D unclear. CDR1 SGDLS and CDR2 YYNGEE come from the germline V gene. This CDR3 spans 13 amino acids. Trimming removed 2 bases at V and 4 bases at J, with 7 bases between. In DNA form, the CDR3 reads TGTGCCAGCAGCGTTGCGCTGGGAAACACCATATATTTT. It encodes CASSVALGNTIYF. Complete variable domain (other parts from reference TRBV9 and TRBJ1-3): DSGVTQTPKHLITATGQRVTLRCSPRSGDLSVYWYQQSLDQGLQFLIQYYNGEERAKGNILERFSAQQFPDLHSELNLSSLELGDSALYFCASSVALGNTIYFGEGSWLTVV.

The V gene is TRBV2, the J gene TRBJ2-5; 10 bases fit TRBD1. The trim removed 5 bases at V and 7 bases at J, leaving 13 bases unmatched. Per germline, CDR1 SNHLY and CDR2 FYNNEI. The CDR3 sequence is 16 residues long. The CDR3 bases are TGTGCCAGCAGTATACGAGGACAGGGGGGGCGCGTGACCCAGTACTTC. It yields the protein CASSIRGQGGRVTQYF.

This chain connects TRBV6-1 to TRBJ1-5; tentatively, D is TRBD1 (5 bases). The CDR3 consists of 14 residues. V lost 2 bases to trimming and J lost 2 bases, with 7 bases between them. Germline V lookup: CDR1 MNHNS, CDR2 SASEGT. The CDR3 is CASSEWGGNQPQHF. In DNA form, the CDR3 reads TGTGCCAGCAGTGAATGGGGGGGCAATCAGCCCCAGCATTTT.

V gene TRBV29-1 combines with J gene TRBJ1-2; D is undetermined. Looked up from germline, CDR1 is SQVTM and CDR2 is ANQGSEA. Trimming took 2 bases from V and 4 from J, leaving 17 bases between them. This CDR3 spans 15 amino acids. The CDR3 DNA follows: TGCAGCGTTGAAAGATTCGGTGGGAGATCCTATGGCTACACCTTC. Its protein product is CSVERFGGRSYGYTF.

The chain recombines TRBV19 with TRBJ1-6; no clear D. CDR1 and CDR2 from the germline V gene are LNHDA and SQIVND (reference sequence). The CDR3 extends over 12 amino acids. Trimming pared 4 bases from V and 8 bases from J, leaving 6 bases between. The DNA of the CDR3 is TGTGCCAGTAGTACCGGGGATTCACCCCTCCACTTT. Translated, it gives CASSTGDSPLHF.

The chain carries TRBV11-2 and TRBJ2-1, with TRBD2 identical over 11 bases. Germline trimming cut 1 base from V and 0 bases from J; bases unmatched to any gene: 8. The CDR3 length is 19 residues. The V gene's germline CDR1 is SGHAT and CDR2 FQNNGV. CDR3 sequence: CASSLGASGGLSSYNEQFF. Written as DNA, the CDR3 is TGTGCCAGCAGCTTAGGAGCTAGCGGGGGGCTGAGCTCCTACAATGAGCAGTTCTTC.

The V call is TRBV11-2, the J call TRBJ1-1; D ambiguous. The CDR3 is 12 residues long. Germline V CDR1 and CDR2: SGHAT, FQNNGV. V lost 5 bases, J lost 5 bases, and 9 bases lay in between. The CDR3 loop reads CASSPRETEAFF. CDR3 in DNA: TGTGCCAGCAGCCCAAGGGAGACTGAAGCTTTCTTT.

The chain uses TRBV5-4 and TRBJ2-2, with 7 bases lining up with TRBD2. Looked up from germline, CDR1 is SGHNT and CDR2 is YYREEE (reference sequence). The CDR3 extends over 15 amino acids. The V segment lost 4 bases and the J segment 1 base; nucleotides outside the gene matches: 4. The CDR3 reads CASSPGEGNTGELFF. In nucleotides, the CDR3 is TGTGCCAGCAGCCCGGGGGAGGGGAACACCGGGGAGCTGTTTTTT.

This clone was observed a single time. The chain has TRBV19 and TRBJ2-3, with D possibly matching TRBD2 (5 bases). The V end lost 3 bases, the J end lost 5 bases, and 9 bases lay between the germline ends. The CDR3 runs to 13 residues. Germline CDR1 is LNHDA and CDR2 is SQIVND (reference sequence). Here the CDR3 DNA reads TGTGCCAGTAGTATCACCCGGGGAGATACGCAGTATTTT. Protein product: CASSITRGDTQYF.

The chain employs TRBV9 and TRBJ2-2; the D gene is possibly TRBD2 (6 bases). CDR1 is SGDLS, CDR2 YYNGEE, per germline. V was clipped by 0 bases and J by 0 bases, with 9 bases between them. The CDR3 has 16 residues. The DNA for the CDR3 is TGTGCCAGCAGCGTAGGTGGGGGGACGAACACCGGGGAGCTGTTTTTT. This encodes CASSVGGGTNTGELFF.

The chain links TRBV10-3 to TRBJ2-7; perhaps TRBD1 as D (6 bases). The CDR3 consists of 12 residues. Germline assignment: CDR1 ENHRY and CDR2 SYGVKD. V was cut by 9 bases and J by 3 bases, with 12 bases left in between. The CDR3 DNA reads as TGTGCCATTCGGGACAACAACTACGAGCAGTACTTC. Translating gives CAIRDNNYEQYF.

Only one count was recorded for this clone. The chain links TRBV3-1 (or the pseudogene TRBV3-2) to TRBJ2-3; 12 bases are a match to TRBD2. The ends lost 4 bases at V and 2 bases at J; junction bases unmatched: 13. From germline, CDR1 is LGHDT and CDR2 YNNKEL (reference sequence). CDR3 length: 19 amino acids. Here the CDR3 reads CASSRRLAGDLADTDTQYF. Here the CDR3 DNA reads TGTGCCAGCAGCCGGCGACTAGCGGGGGATCTCGCGGACACAGATACGCAGTATTTT.